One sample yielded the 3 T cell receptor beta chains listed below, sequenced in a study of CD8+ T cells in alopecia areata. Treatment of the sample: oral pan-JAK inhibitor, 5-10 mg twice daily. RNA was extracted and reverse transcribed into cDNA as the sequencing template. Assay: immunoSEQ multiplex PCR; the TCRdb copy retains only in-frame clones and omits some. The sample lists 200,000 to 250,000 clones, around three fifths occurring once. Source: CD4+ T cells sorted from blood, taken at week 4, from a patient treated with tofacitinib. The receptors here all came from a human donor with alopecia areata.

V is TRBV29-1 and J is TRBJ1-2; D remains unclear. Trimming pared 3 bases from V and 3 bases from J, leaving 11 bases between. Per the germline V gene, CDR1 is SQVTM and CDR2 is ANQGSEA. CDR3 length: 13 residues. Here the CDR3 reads CSVEGWQDYGYTF. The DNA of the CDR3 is TGCAGCGTTGAGGGCTGGCAGGACTATGGCTACACCTTC.

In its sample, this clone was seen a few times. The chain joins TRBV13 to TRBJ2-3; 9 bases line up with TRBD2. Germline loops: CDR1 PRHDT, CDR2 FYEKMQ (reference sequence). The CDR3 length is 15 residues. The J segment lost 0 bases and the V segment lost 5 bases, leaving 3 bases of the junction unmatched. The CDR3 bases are TGTGCCAGCAGCCCAGCGGGGGGAAGCACAGATACGCAGTATTTT. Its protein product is CASSPAGGSTDTQYF.

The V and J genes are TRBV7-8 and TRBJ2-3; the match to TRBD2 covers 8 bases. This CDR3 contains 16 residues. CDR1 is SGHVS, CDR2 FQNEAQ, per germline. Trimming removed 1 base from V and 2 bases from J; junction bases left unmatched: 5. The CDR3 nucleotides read TGTGCCAGCAGCTTAGTATTAGCGGGACACACAGATACGCAGTATTTT. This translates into CASSLVLAGHTDTQYF. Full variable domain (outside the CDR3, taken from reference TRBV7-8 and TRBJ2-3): GAGVSQSPRYKVAKRGQDVALRCDPISGHVSLFWYQQALGQGPEFLTYFQNEAQLDKSGLPSDRFFAERPEGSVSTLKIQRTQQEDSAVYLCASSLVLAGHTDTQYFGPGTRLTVL.